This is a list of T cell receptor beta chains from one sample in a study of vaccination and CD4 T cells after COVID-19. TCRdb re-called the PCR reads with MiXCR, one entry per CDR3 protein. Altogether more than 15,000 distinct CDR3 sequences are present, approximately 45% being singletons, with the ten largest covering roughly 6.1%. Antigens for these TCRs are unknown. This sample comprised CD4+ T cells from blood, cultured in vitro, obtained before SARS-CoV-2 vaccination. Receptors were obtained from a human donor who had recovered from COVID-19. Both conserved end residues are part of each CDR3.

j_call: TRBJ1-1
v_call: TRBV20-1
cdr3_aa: CSASRGQPPEAFF

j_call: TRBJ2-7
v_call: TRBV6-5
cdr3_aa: CASSYSPTSGSLYEQYF

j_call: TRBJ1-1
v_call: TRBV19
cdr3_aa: CASSIAAGSNTEAFF

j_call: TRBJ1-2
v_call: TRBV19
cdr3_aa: CASSMWSSDGYTF

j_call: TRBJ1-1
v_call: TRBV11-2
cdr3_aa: CASSLVLEAFF

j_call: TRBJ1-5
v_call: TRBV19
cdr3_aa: CASSITETKNQPQHF

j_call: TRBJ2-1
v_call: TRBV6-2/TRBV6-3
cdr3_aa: CASSEGGGPGIDEQFF

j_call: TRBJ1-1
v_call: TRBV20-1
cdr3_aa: CSAGRQDPGGTEAFF

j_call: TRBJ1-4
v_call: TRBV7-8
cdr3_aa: CASSLPRQGEKLFF

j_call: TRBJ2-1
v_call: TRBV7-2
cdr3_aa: CASSLGSGVNEQFF

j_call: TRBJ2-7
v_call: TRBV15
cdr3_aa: CATSREPLGLAGEVSEQYF

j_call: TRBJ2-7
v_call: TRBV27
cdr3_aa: CASSFGGPSEQYF

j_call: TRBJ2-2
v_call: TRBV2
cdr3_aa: CASIPGANTGELFF

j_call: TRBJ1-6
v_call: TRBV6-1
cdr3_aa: CASSSPGQGSSPLHF

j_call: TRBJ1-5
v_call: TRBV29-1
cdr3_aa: CSAGDGDQPQHF

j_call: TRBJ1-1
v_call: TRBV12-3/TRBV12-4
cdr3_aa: CASSLEGADTEAFF

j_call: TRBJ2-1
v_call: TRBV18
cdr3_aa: CASAASGGVEQFF

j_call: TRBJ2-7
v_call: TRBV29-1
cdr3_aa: CSVDQGHEQYF

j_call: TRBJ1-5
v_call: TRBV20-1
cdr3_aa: CSASKGAFQPQHF

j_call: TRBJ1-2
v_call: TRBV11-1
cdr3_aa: CASSSDRGNYGYTF

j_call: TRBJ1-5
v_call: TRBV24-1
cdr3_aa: CATSDWDTNQPQHF

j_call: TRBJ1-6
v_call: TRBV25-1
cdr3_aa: CASGWGARSPLHF

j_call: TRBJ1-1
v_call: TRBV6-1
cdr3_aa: CASKQGGGRHTEAFF

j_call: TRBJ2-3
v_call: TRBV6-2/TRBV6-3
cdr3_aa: CASSFATGRSADTQYF

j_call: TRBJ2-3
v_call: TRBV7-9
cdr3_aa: CASSTGTSGTDTQYF

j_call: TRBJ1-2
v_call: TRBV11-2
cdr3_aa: CASSLGQFGYTF

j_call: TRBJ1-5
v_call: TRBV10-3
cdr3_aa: CAIKQDNSNQPQHF

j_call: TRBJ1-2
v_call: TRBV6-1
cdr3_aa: CASIRTANYGYTF

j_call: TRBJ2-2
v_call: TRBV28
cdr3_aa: CASSLHSQNTGELFF

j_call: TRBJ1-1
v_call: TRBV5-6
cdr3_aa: CASSLEGQGSTEAFF

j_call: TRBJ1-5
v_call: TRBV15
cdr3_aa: CATSPGQKLQPQHF

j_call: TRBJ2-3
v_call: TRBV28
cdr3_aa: CASSSQREGRKDTQYF

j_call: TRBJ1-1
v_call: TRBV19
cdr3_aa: CASSILGTPAEAFF

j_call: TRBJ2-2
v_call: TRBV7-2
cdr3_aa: CASSLGKWTSNANTGELFF

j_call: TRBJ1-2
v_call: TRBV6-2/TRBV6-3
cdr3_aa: CASSRDSSLYGYTF

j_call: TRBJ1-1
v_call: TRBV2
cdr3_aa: CASSPRTGPITAFF

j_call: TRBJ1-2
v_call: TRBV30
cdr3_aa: CAWNGGSERAQGGYTF